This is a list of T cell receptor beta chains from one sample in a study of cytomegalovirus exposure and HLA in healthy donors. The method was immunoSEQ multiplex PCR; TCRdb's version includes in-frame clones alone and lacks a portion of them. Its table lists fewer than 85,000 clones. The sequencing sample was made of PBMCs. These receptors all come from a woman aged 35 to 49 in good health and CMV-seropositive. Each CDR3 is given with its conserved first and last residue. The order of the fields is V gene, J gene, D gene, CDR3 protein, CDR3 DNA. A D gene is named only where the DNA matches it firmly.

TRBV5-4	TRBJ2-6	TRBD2	CASSATGGQSSGANVLTF	TGTGCCAGCAGCGCGACGGGGGGGCAGAGCTCTGGGGCCAACGTCCTGACTTTC
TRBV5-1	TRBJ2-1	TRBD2	CASSLGPGLAGSNPYNEQFF	TGCGCCAGCAGCTTGGGTCCGGGACTAGCGGGCTCTAACCCCTACAATGAGCAGTTCTTC
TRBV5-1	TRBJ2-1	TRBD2	CASSWARQRGAYNEQFF	TGCGCCAGCAGCTGGGCCCGTCAGCGGGGGGCCTACAATGAGCAGTTCTTC
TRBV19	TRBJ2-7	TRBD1	CASSTIQGDLLEQYF	TGTGCCAGTAGTACAATCCAGGGGGATCTTTTGGAGCAGTACTTC
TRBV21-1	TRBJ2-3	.	CASSRTSGGAQDTQYF	TGTGCCAGCAGCAGGACTAGCGGGGGGGCACAGGATACGCAGTATTTT
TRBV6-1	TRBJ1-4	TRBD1	CASSRTRGDNEKLFF	TGTGCCAGCAGCAGAACCAGGGGGGATAATGAAAAACTGTTTTTT
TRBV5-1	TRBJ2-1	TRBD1	CASSGGQGMYNEQFF	TGCGCCAGCAGCGGCGGACAGGGGATGTACAATGAGCAGTTCTTC
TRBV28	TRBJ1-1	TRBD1	CASSQQGAATEAFF	TGTGCCAGCAGTCAACAGGGGGCGGCCACTGAAGCTTTCTTT
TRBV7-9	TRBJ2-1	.	CASSSLGGGGSYNEQFF	TGTGCCAGCAGCTCTTTAGGCGGGGGCGGGTCCTACAATGAGCAGTTCTTC
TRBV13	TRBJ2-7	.	CASSLGAAPYEQYF	TGTGCCAGCAGCTTAGGGGCCGCCCCCTACGAGCAGTACTTC
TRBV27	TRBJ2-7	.	CASSLSYRTALYEQYF	TGTGCCAGCAGTTTATCTTACAGGACGGCCCTTTACGAGCAGTACTTC
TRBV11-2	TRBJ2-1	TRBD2	CASSLAPSGYNEQFF	TGTGCCAGCAGCTTAGCTCCTAGCGGCTACAATGAGCAGTTCTTC
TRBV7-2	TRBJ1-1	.	CASSPGLGMTEAFF	TGTGCCAGCAGCCCAGGGCTGGGGATGACTGAAGCTTTCTTT
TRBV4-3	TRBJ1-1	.	CASSQIRQRGMNTEAFF	TGCGCCAGCAGCCAGATTCGACAGAGAGGTATGAACACTGAAGCTTTCTTT
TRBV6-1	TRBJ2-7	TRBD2	CASSLSGRRYF	TGTGCCAGCAGTCTGAGCGGGAGACGGTACTTC
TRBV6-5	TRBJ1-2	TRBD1	CASSYPGQDGYTF	TGTGCCAGCAGTTACCCGGGACAGGATGGCTACACCTTC
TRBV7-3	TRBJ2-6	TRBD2	CASSFRVAGGVSGANVLTF	TGTGCCAGCAGCTTTCGGGTAGCGGGAGGGGTTTCTGGGGCCAACGTCCTGACTTTC
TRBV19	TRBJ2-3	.	CASRPGSASTDTQYF	TGTGCCAGTAGGCCGGGGAGCGCTAGCACAGATACGCAGTATTTT
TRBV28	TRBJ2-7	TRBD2	CASTEGLAFREQYF	TGTGCCAGCACCGAAGGACTAGCCTTTCGTGAGCAGTACTTC
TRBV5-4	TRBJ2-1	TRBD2	CASSPGLAGATYNEQFF	TGTGCCAGCAGCCCCGGACTAGCGGGGGCCACCTACAATGAGCAGTTCTTC